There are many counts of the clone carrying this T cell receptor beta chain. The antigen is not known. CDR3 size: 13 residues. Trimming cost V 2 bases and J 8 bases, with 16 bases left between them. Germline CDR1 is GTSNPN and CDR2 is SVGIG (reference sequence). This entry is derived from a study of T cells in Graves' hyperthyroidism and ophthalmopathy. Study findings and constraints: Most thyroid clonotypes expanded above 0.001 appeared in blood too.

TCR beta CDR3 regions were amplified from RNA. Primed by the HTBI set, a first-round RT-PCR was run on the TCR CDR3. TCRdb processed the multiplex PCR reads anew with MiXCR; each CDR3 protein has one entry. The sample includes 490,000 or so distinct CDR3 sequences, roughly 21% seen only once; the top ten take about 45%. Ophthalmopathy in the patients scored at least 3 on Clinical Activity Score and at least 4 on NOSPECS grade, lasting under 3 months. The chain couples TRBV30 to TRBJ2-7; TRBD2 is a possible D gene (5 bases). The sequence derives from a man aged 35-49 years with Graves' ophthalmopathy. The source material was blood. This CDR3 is CAWSPDAGSKQYF. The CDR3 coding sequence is TGTGCCTGGAGTCCCGACGCGGGTTCCAAGCAGTACTTC.